Described below is a single TCR beta chain sequence and its context. Its antigen remains unknown. One entry per CDR3 protein, called by TCRdb with MiXCR from the RT-PCR reads. Among over 750,000 distinct CDR3 sequences listed, less than 25% were seen once. The data are from a study of response to subunit inactivated influenza vaccine. General observations from the study: It was the authors' suggestion that each seasonal influenza vaccination recruits few new T cells.

V lost 1 base and J 2 bases, leaving 12 bases between the germline ends. Germline V CDR1 and CDR2: LGHNA, YNFKEQ. This CDR3 is built from 15 residues. This TCR came from a middle-aged man who received an inactivated influenza vaccine. This sample comprised PBMCs from blood, obtained roughly 5 days after vaccination. This sequence joins TRBV4-2 and TRBJ2-7; possible D gene TRBD2, 6 bases. The CDR3 spells CASSQGSGRTYEQYF. The CDR3, as DNA: TGTGCCAGCAGCCAAGGTTCAGGGAGGACCTACGAGCAGTACTTC.